These T cell receptor beta chains were read from a single sample in a study of PD-L1 blockade in urothelial cancer. The data were produced by immunoSEQ multiplex PCR, yet TCRdb's version contains in-frame clones alone and is incomplete. Among about 87,000 clones listed, roughly 89% were seen once. Sequenced here: PBMCs, sampled around atezolizumab (anti-PD-L1) treatment. These receptors were taken from a man in his 60s with urothelial cancer. CDR3s leave out the opening cysteine and the closing phenylalanine or tryptophan. Fields, in order: V gene, J gene, CDR3 protein.

TRBV25-1	TRBJ2-3	ASSFARDTDTQY
TRBV5-8	TRBJ2-2	ASSTGQGYTGELF
TRBV30	TRBJ1-1	AWSVKVTGLNTEAF
TRBV4-1	TRBJ1-1	ASSQGGQANTEAF
TRBV18	TRBJ2-1	ASSLAGASYNEQF
TRBV5-1	TRBJ2-3	ASSPGQGFNTDTQY
TRBV28	TRBJ2-5	ASSLGAGATQY
TRBV7-3	TRBJ2-2	ASSLAGANTGELF
TRBV19	TRBJ1-2	ASSPGQGHYGYT
TRBV5-6	TRBJ2-1	ASTSDSYNEQF
TRBV7-9	TRBJ1-1	ASSLVTDGRTAF
TRBV2	TRBJ2-1	ASSGDSSSYNEQF
TRBV18	TRBJ2-1	ASSPPSQQTHRGNEQF
TRBV4-1	TRBJ1-5	ASSPRFEGGQPQH
TRBV19	TRBJ1-5	ATGRGGGQPQH
TRBV9	TRBJ2-1	ASSVALGQYNEQF
TRBV28	TRBJ2-7	ASSLLGVEVFSHEQY
TRBV4-1	TRBJ2-3	ASSQVPGLATDTQY
TRBV27	TRBJ2-7	ASSSDARTSGSYEQY
TRBV13	TRBJ2-5	ASSLTRQETQY
TRBV27	TRBJ1-1	ASQGLAEAF
TRBV2	TRBJ1-2	ASSDRSDYGYT
TRBV6-1	TRBJ1-1	ASSRDRGRGTEAF
TRBV5-1	TRBJ2-3	ASSPGITGGADTQY
TRBV28	TRBJ2-5	ASTPSWSQETQY
TRBV19	TRBJ1-1	ASSSDRGVAF
TRBV19	TRBJ2-7	ASTGQGALYEQY
TRBV30	TRBJ1-5	AWSVQGKGNQPQH
TRBV28	TRBJ1-3	ASTRFPRTGNTIY
TRBV30	TRBJ2-1	AWSGYQRSEQF
TRBV5-1	TRBJ2-3	ASSLAGTGRTDTQY
TRBV18	TRBJ2-1	ASSPEAGIYNEQF
TRBV16	TRBJ2-1	ASSQFEVSPNEQF
TRBV9	TRBJ1-1	ASSVDDRGTEAF
TRBV6-5	TRBJ1-2	ASRQGTNYGYT
TRBV5-1	TRBJ1-4	ASSRGQGARTNEKLF
TRBV7-9	TRBJ2-2	ASSFFGWRENTGELF
TRBV13	TRBJ1-1	ASSLRQVGGPEAF
TRBV9	TRBJ1-3	ASSPGQGAVGNTIY
TRBV2	TRBJ2-7	ASSDPGTAYEQY
TRBV7-9	TRBJ1-5	ASSRGQSNQPQH
TRBV6-6	TRBJ2-5	ASSWGDRGFQETQY
TRBV14	TRBJ2-3	ASSQAFRRAGRVDTQY
TRBV7-8	TRBJ2-7	ASSLRQGAREQY
TRBV9	TRBJ1-2	ASNGQGNSYYGYT
TRBV4-3	TRBJ2-1	ASSQAGGPRNEQF
TRBV6-5	TRBJ2-5	ASSYSRQRLETQY
TRBV27	TRBJ2-7	ASSTSDRGGTYEQY
TRBV7-2	TRBJ2-7	ASSRLAPSYEQY
TRBV6-6	TRBJ2-7	ASSPGTDYEQY
TRBV9	NA	ASSNGLAGFSYEQY
TRBV6-5	TRBJ2-6	ASSYTGVNPANVLT
TRBV30	TRBJ1-2	AWGWRGNYGYT
TRBV5-1	TRBJ2-3	ASSARAGGPADTQY
TRBV7-8	TRBJ2-3	ASSPSRRVTSTDTQY
TRBV5-1	TRBJ1-5	ASSPGGVNQPQH
TRBV6-5	TRBJ1-2	ASSYSGGPWNYGYT
TRBV13	TRBJ1-2	ASSLASGGTGYT
TRBV7-2	TRBJ2-1	ASSLAQGEQF